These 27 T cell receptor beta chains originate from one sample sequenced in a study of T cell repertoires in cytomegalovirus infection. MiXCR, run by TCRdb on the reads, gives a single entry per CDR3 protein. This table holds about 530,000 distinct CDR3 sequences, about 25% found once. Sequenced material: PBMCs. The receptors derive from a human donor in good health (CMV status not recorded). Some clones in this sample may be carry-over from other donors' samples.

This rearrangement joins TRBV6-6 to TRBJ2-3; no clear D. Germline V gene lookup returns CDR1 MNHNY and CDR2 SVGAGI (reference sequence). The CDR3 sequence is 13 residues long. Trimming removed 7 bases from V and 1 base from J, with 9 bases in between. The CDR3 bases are TGTGCCAGCACGCCACCTGGCACAGATACGCAGTATTTT. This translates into CASTPPGTDTQYF.

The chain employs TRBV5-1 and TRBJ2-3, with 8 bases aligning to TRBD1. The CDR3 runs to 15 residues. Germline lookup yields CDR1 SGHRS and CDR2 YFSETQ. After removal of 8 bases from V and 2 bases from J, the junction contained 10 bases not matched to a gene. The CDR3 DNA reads TGCGCCAGTCTCCCGACAGGGGATGACACAGATACGCAGTATTTT. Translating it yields CASLPTGDDTDTQYF.

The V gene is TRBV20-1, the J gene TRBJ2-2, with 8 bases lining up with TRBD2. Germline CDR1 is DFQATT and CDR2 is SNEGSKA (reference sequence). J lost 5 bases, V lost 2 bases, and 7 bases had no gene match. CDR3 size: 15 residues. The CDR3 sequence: CSARYREGITGELFF. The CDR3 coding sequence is TGCAGTGCTAGATACCGGGAGGGTATTACCGGGGAGCTGTTTTTT.

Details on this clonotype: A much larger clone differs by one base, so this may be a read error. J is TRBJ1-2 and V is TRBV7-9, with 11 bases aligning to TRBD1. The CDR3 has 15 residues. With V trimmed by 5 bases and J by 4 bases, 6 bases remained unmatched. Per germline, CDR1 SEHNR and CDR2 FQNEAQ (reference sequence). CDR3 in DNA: TGTGCCAGCAGCCTACGGACAGGGGGCTGCTATGGCTACACCTTC. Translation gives CASSLRTGGCYGYTF.

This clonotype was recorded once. The chain's CDR3 is CASSLGGLADTQYF. In DNA form, the CDR3 reads TGCGCCAGCAGCTTAGGGGGCTTAGCAGATACGCAGTATTTT. The V and J genes are TRBV5-1 and TRBJ2-3; 7 nucleotides align to TRBD1. The length of the CDR3 is 14 residues. CDR1 and CDR2 (germline): SGHRS, YFSETQ. V lost 2 bases and J lost 4; bases outside the gene matches: 4.

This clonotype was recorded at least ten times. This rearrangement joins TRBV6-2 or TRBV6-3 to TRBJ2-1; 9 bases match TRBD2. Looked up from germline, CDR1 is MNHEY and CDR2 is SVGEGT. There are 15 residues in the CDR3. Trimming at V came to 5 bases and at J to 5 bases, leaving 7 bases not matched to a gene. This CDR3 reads CASSPRGGGDNEQFF. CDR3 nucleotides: TGTGCCAGCAGTCCTCGAGGCGGGGGGGACAATGAGCAGTTCTTC.

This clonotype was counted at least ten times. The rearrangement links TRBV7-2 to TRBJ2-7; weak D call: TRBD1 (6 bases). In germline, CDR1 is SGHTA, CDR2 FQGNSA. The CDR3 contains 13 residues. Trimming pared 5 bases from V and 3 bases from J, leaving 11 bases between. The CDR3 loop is CASSRDKNYEQYF. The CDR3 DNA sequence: TGTGCCAGCAGCCGGGACAAGAACTACGAGCAGTACTTC.

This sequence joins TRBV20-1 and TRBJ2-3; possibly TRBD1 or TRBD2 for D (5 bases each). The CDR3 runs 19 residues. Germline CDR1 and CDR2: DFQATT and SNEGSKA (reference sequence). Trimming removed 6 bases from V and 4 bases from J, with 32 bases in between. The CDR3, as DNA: TGCAGTGCCCCCCCAACAGTACGGGCTCCGGGGCCGACCCCAGATACGCAGTATTTT. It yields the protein CSAPPTVRAPGPTPDTQYF.

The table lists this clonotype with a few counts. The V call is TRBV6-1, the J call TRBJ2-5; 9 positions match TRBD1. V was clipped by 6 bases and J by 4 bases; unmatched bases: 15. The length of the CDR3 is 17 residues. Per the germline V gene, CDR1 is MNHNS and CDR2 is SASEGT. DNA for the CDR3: TGTGCCAGCAGGCCCCTGGGGGACAGGGCCCGTCGAGAGACCCAGTACTTC. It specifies CASRPLGDRARRETQYF.

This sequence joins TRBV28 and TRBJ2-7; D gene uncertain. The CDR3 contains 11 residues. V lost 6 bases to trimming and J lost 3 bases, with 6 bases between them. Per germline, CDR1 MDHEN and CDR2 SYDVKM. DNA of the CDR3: TGTGCCAGCAGCCGGAGCTACGAGCAGTACGTC. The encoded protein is CASSRSYEQYV.

The CDR3 reads CASSYRQGGWGYTF. In DNA, the CDR3 is TGTGCCAGCAGTTACAGGCAGGGGGGGTGGGGCTACACCTTC. The gene calls are TRBV6-5 and TRBJ1-2; TRBD1 matches at 7 bases. J lost 8 bases, V lost 2 bases, and 8 bases had no gene match. Germline V gives CDR1 MNHEY, CDR2 SVGAGI. The CDR3 has 14 residues.

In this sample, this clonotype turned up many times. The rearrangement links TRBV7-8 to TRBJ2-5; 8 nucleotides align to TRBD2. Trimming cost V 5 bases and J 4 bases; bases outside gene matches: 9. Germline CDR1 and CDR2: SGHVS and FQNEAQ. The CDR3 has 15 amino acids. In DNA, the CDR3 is TGTGCCAGCAGCACTGAAGCGGGAGTTCGAGAGACCCAGTACTTC. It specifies CASSTEAGVRETQYF.

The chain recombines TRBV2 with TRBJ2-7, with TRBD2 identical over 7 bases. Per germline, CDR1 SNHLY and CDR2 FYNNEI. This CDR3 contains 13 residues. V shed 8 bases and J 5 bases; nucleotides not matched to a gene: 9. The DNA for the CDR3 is TGTGCCAGCTCCGGGAGGTTAGATAACGAGCAGTACGTC. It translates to CASSGRLDNEQYV.

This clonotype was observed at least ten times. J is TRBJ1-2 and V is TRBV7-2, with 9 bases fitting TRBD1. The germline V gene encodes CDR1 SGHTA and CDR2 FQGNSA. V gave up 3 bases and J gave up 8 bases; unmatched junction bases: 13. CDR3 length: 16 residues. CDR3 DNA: TGTGCCAGCAGCTTTTCGATCACGGACAGGGGAAACGGCTACACCTTC. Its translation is CASSFSITDRGNGYTF.

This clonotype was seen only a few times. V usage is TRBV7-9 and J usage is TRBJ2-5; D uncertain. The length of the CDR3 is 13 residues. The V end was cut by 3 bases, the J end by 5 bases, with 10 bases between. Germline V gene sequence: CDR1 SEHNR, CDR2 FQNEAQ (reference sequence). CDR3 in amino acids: CASSLIPFETQYF. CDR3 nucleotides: TGTGCCAGCAGCTTGATCCCTTTCGAGACCCAGTACTTC.

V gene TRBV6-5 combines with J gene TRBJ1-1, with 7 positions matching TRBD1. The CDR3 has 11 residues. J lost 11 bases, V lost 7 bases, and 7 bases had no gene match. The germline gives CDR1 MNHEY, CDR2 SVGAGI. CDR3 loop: CASNGQAGAFF. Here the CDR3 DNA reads TGTGCCAGCAACGGACAGGCTGGGGCTTTCTTT.

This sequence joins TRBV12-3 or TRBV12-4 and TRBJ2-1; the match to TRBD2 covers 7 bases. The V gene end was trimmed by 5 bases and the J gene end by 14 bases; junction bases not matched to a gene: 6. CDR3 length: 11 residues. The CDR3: CASSQRLAKFF. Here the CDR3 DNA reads TGTGCCAGCAGTCAACGACTAGCAAAGTTCTTC.

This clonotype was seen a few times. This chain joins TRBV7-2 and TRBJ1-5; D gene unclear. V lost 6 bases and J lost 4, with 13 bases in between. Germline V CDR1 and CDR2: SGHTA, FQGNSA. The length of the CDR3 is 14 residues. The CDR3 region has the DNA TGTGCCAGCAGTTTAACGAGGGATAATCAGCCCCAGCATTTT. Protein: CASSLTRDNQPQHF.

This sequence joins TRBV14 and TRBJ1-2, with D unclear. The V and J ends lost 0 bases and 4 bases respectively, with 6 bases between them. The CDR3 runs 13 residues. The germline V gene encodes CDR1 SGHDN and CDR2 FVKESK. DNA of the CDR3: TGTGCCAGCAGCCAAGATGAAAGCTATGGCTACACCTTC. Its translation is CASSQDESYGYTF.

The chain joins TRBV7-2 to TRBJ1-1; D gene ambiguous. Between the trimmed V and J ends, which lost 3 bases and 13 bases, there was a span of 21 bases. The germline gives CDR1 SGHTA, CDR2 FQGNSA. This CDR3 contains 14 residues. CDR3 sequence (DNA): TGTGCCAGCAGCTTTCGGGCCACCAGTACCAAGCTTTTCTTT. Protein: CASSFRATSTKLFF.

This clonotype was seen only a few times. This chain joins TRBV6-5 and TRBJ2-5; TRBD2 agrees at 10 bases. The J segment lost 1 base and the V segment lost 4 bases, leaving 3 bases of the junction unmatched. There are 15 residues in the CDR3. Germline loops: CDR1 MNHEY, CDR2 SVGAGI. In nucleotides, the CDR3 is TGTGCCAGCAGTTCGACTAGCGGGTTCCAAGAGACCCAGTACTTC. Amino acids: CASSSTSGFQETQYF.

In DNA form, the CDR3 reads TGTGCCACCAGCAGAGATAAGGGGTTCAGTTCACCCCTCCACTTT. Translating gives CATSRDKGFSSPLHF. The chain employs TRBV15 and TRBJ1-6; tentative D call: TRBD1 (5 bases). Looked up from germline, CDR1 is LNHNV and CDR2 is YYDKDF (reference sequence). The CDR3 is 15 residues long. Trimming stripped 0 bases from V and 9 bases from J, with 12 bases between.

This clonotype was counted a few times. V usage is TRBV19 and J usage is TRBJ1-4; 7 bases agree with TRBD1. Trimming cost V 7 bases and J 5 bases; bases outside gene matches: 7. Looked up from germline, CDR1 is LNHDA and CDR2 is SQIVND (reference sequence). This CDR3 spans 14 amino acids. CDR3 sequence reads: CASTGDRKNEKLFF. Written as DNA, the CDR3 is TGTGCCAGTACCGGGGACAGAAAAAATGAAAAACTGTTTTTT.

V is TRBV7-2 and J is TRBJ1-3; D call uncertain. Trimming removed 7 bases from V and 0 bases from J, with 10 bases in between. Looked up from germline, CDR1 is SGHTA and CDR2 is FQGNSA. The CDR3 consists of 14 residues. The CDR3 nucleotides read TGTGCCAGCACCAGATGGAGCTCTGGAAACACCATATATTTT. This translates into CASTRWSSGNTIYF.

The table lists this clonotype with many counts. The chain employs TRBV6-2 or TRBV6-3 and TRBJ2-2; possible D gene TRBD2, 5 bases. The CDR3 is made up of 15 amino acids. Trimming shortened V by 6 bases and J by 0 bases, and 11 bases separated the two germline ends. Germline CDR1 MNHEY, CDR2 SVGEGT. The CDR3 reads CASRPAAANTGELFF. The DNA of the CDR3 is TGTGCCAGCAGACCAGCGGCAGCGAACACCGGGGAGCTGTTTTTT.

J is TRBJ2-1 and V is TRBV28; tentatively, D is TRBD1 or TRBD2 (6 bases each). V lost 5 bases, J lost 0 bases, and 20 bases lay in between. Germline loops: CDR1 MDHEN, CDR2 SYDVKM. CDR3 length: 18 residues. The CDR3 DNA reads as TGTGCCAGCAGTACCCCCTCTCTCGGGGGCAGCTCCTACAATGAGCAGTTCTTC. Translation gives CASSTPSLGGSSYNEQFF.

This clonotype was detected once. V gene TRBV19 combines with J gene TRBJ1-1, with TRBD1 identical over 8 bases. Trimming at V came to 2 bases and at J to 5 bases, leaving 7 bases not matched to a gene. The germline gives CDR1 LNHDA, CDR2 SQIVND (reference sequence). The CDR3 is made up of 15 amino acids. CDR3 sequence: CASSISGGAGTEAFF. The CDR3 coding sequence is TGTGCCAGTAGTATATCAGGGGGCGCCGGGACTGAAGCTTTCTTT.